This T cell receptor beta chain stems from a study of T cell repertoires in cytomegalovirus infection. Study in general: Based on public TCR beta signatures, there were indications of CMV infection and of a matching HLA type.

Concerning this clonotype: Its antigen is as yet unknown.

The CDR3 extends over 15 amino acids. The trim removed 8 bases at V and 5 bases at J, leaving 11 bases unmatched. Germline V gene lookup returns CDR1 MNHNY and CDR2 SVGAGI (reference sequence). TCRdb recomputed calls from the reads with MiXCR, one row per CDR3 protein. The sample contains roughly 230,000 distinct CDR3 sequences, roughly an eighth of which appear only once. Whole-study findings and limits: HLA-C-restricted CMV-specific TCR beta clonotypes prevailed in the ex vivo response.

The sequence was collected from a human donor in good health (CMV status not recorded). Some clones in this sample may be carry-over from other donors' samples. This rearrangement joins TRBV6-6 to TRBJ2-3, with 9 bases lining up with TRBD1. Sequencing input: PBMCs. CDR3 coding DNA: TGTGCCAGCCGAGAACCGGGACAGGGAATAGATACGCAGTATTTT. Its protein is CASREPGQGIDTQYF.